A selection of T cell receptor beta chains follows, all from one sample in a study of T cells in narcolepsy. The data were produced by immunoSEQ multiplex PCR, yet TCRdb's version contains in-frame clones alone and is incomplete. The table shows over 25,000 clones, with approximately 87% occurring only once. The sequenced sample was CD45RA- memory CD4+ T cells from PBMCs. The source is a human donor with narcolepsy. The CDR3 runs from the conserved cysteine through the conserved F or W. A D gene is named only where the DNA matches it firmly. Rows give clone size only sometimes, using once, few, many, or a class for an expanded clone.

v_call	d_call	j_call	clone_size	cdr3_aa	cdr3_nt
TRBV1	-	TRBJ2-7	-	CTSSYIGQGNYSYEQYF	TGCACCAGCAGTTACATTGGGCAGGGGAATTACTCCTACGAGCAGTACTTC
TRBV21-1	-	TRBJ2-7	few	CASMDRGYEQYF	TGTGCCAGCATGGACAGGGGGTACGAGCAGTACTTC
TRBV6-5	TRBD1	TRBJ1-5	-	CASSTGGGNQPQHF	TGTGCCAGCAGTACAGGGGGCGGCAATCAGCCCCAGCATTTT
TRBV5-6	TRBD1	TRBJ2-6	-	CASGLDRVSGANVLTF	TGTGCCAGCGGGTTGGACAGGGTATCTGGGGCCAACGTCCTGACTTTC
TRBV6-1	-	TRBJ1-5	-	CASSGQVGSNQPQHF	TGTGCCAGCAGTGGGCAAGTTGGCAGCAATCAGCCCCAGCATTTT
TRBV9	-	TRBJ2-7	-	CASGGTDYEQYF	TGTGCCAGCGGCGGGACAGACTACGAGCAGTACTTC
TRBV7-2	-	TRBJ1-5	-	CASSLGTGTARGNQPQHF	TGTGCCAGCAGCCTTGGAACCGGGACCGCGAGGGGCAATCAGCCCCAGCATTTT
TRBV6-1	-	TRBJ2-1	once	CASSDLGQISNNEQFF	TGTGCCAGCAGTGATTTAGGACAGATCTCCAACAATGAGCAGTTCTTC
TRBV30	-	TRBJ1-2	-	CAWSARVRLYGYTF	TGTGCCTGGAGCGCTCGCGTCAGGCTCTACGGCTACACCTTC
TRBV7-9	-	TRBJ1-4	-	CASSSRQAGEKLFF	TGTGCCAGCAGCTCGAGACAGGCCGGGGAAAAACTGTTTTTT
TRBV28	-	TRBJ2-2	-	CASSPSGERSGLFF	TGTGCCAGCAGCCCCTCAGGGGAAAGGTCGGGGCTGTTTTTT
TRBV7-2	TRBD2	TRBJ2-7	few	CASSYASGDTYEQYF	TGTGCCAGCAGCTATGCTAGCGGGGATACCTACGAGCAGTACTTC
TRBV7-2	-	TRBJ1-5	-	CASSIRGNQPQHF	TGTGCCAGCAGCATCCGGGGGAATCAGCCCCAGCATTTT
TRBV28	-	TRBJ1-1	-	CASSLRGTEAFF	TGTGCCAGCAGTTTAAGGGGAACTGAAGCTTTCTTT
TRBV5-8	TRBD1	TRBJ2-1	-	CASSLLTGEQFF	TGTGCCAGCAGCCTGCTGACAGGGGAGCAGTTCTTC
TRBV11-1	TRBD2	TRBJ2-5	-	CASSPRTSGVMDF	TGTGCCAGCAGCCCCCGGACTAGCGGGGTCATGGACTTC
TRBV7-2	TRBD1	TRBJ1-1	-	CASSWGQANTEAFF	TGTGCCAGCAGCTGGGGACAGGCTAACACTGAAGCTTTCTTT
TRBV28	TRBD1	TRBJ1-6	once	CATEAGTVNSPLHF	TGTGCCACCGAAGCTGGGACAGTTAATTCACCCCTCCACTTT
TRBV30	-	TRBJ1-6	-	CAWSVLGVDSPLHF	TGTGCCTGGAGTGTACTGGGGGTTGACTCACCCCTCCACTTT
TRBV18	-	TRBJ1-3	-	CASSSGPVSSNTIYF	TGTGCCAGCTCATCTGGGCCTGTGAGTTCAAACACCATATATTTT
TRBV18	-	TRBJ2-1	-	CASSALNYNEQFF	TGTGCCAGCTCAGCCCTCAATTACAATGAGCAGTTCTTC
TRBV19	-	TRBJ2-3	-	CASISTGDTQYF	TGTGCCAGTATTAGTACGGGGGATACGCAGTATTTT
TRBV7-2	-	TRBJ1-5	-	CASGQGPNQPQHF	TGTGCCAGCGGTCAGGGGCCGAATCAGCCCCAGCATTTT
TRBV18	TRBD1	TRBJ2-2	-	CASSPSRTGTTGELFF	TGTGCCAGCTCACCCTCCCGGACAGGGACCACCGGGGAGCTGTTTTTT
TRBV6-1	-	TRBJ2-3	-	CASSFRAGYTDTQYF	TGTGCCAGCTCGTTCCGCGCCGGTTACACAGATACGCAGTATTTT
TRBV19	TRBD2	TRBJ2-7	-	CASKPSGSSYEQYF	TGTGCCAGTAAGCCTAGCGGGAGCTCCTACGAGCAGTACTTC
TRBV11-2	TRBD1	TRBJ2-3	-	CASSLGLGTASTDTQYF	TGTGCCAGCAGCTTAGGCCTCGGGACAGCCAGCACAGATACGCAGTATTTT
TRBV19	TRBD1	TRBJ2-7	-	CASRYGTGNYEQYF	TGTGCCAGTAGATATGGGACAGGGAACTACGAGCAGTACTTC
TRBV4-3	-	TRBJ2-1	-	CASSQERQSSYNEQFF	TGCGCCAGCAGCCAAGAAAGACAGAGCTCCTACAATGAGCAGTTCTTC